The present T cell receptor (beta chain) was sequenced within a study of cytomegalovirus exposure and HLA in healthy donors (dated by TCRdb to between 2016 and 2019). About the study as a whole: An earlier analysis of approximately 590 of the donors reported about 290 Gb of sequence data and roughly 100 million unique TCR beta sequences from some 180 million T cells. An early release that covered some 640 HLA-typed donors contained about 300 gigabases of sequencing data and 70 million to 100 million unique TCR sequences. Of the 300 to 450 genotyped donors, 81% were placed in the genetic ancestry cluster associated with self-reported Caucasian donors. The study was designed to test whether signatures of past pathogen exposure could be identified by cataloging public T cell receptors. The study profiled the T cell repertoires of approximately 700 subjects by immunosequencing and related them to cytomegalovirus serostatus. In addition to the first cohort of around 670 subjects, a separate validation cohort of approximately 110 different subjects was used. To predict cytomegalovirus infection status, the study brought together high-throughput TCR immunosequencing, statistical association of individual TCRs with disease status, and machine learning. A later analysis re-examined previously published TCR beta repertoires from 610 or so donors and added high-resolution HLA genotyping to investigate patterns of TCR occurrence. Rather than drawing on any new phenotypic data, the later analysis identified candidate immune exposures from TCR beta sequences and the way those sequences occurred across donors. An earlier analysis of approximately 500 of the donors applied high-throughput TCR beta sequencing to assess whether each TCR beta V gene segment acted as functional or pseudogenic. Donor age, sex, ethnicity and CMV serostatus were compiled together with the repertoire data. A later genetic analysis took genome-wide SNP genotypes for about 55% of the 666 donors and used that subset as a discovery cohort. Every discovery cohort repertoire had been produced on one sequencing platform. HLA typing included class I and class II loci at four-digit resolution. The number of typed donors differed by locus: roughly 629-640 for A, B, C, DRB1 and DQB1; about 520 for DQA1; some 610 for DPA1; and roughly 470 for DPB1. Several DR-DQ haplotypes were treated as single units for association and clustering because of strong linkage in the cohort. Among about 400 genotyped donors of the cohort, an average of roughly 230,000 unique TCR beta nucleotide sequences was sequenced per donor, of which approximately 18% were non-productive. Study-wide findings and limitations: According to a later analysis, parvovirus B19, influenza, CMV and Epstein-Barr virus appeared linked to several top co-occurrence clusters. A total of 150 or so TCR beta chains were listed by the study as associated with cytomegalovirus. In a later analysis, some 18,000 TCR beta sequences were associated with specific HLA alleles at a false discovery rate of 0.05. Across donors, most TCR sequences were observed very rarely, whereas some public TCRs were present in many individuals. Because HLA typing was unavailable for some donors at each locus, only the typed subset was used in association tests. In vitro tests confirmed that a few of the cytomegalovirus-associated TCR beta chains recognize cytomegalovirus antigens. In a later analysis, TCR association rates were found to vary across HLA loci, with the most associated TCRs seen for DRB1 alleles and the fewest for HLA-C alleles. The authors suggested that the approach could potentially be extended to other disease states and immunological phenotypes. Compared with the approximately 710-donor mean, donors in an Asian-associated ancestry cluster had fewer N-insertions in productive TCRs, according to a later genetic analysis. A cluster of highly shared sequence variants was judged likely to represent a technical artifact of the sequencing pipeline. Immune exposure information for the cohort was limited to CMV serostatus. Because counts were too low, some 17 rarely observed V segments, including chromosome 9 orphons, were left out of the earlier analysis of 500 to 650 of the donors. Linkage disequilibrium might explain the correlated functional status among segregating V segments, but an unknown experimental factor could not be ruled out. A later genetic analysis associated a missense DCLRE1C variant with V-gene and J-gene trimming of TCR beta chains, and an independent cohort replicated the association. Broadly in line with IMGT annotations, most TCR beta V segments showed up in productive rearrangements about 90% or about 30% of the time in an earlier analysis of approximately 600 of the donors. Compared with equally common non-associated chains, HLA-associated TCR beta chains in a later analysis were more clonally expanded and had lower generation probabilities. Some IMGT-functional V segments, including TRBV6-2 and TRBV6-3, could not be distinguished by the 87-base-pair reads and were therefore excluded. The classifier was reported to diagnose cytomegalovirus status with high specificity and sensitivity in both the original cohort and the validation cohort. According to a later analysis, most CMV-associated TCR beta chains appeared to be HLA-restricted, and the HLA associations seemed to be driven largely by CMV exposure. Roughly uniform sequencing depth across donors was assumed in presence/absence analyses, although this assumption may not hold. A further reported finding was that TCR beta sequences accurately predicted the HLA-A and HLA-B alleles for most subjects in the first cohort. Only TCR beta chains were sequenced in this cohort, and the absence of alpha or paired-chain data limited detectable features. Assigning TCR associations to individual alleles was difficult when HLA alleles, especially DR and DQ, strongly co-occurred.

As for this clone: Its antigen is not yet known. No per-base quality is available; no much larger clone lies one base away.

Receptor amplification or capture employed the immunoSEQ multiplex PCR assay. The multiplex PCR relied on a mix of 60 forward primers for TCR Vbeta segments and 13 reverse primers for TCR Jbeta segments. The CDR3 region of rearranged TCR beta genes was amplified from genomic DNA by a multiplex PCR assay. The amplified TCR beta libraries were sequenced on the Illumina HiSeq System as 87-base-pair reads. The paper's processing steps were these. A later analysis tallied roughly 76 million unique TCR beta chains across the 700 or so repertoires, and some 10 million of those chains were shared by two or more donors. Raw reads were error-corrected and collapsed into unique sequences by a nearest-neighbor algorithm in which closely related sequences were merged to remove PCR and sequencing errors. To assign V, D and J gene segments, CDR3 sequences were aligned to IMGT reference sequences. For a sequence to be retained, a match of at least six nucleotides was required to both a V gene segment and a J gene segment. A rearrangement was called productive if the CDR3 had no stop codons and remained in frame with V and J, and every other rearrangement was called non-productive. CDR3 was defined by IMGT convention, running from the second conserved V-encoded cysteine to the conserved J-encoded phenylalanine. In an earlier analysis of around 600 of the donors, sequences lacking an unambiguous match to a single V gene segment were excluded. In an earlier analysis of approximately 560 of the donors, a V segment was called functional when productive rearrangements were above 56.7%, and segregating when the standard deviation between donors exceeded 5%. To diagnose cytomegalovirus status from the catalog of TCR beta chain sequences, a statistical classification framework was built. A later analysis assigned V and J genes by comparing TCR nucleotide sequences with IMGT/GENE-DB human TR gene sequences. In a later analysis, CDR3 sequences and most-parsimonious VDJ recombination scenarios were assigned using the TCRdist pipeline. In a later analysis, each TCR beta chain was defined by its CDR3 amino acid sequence together with its V-gene family, and reads without a unique V-gene family were excluded. In a later analysis, approximately 640 highly shared, low-generation-probability nucleotide sequences were removed to address suspected cross-contamination and a sequencing artifact. In a later analysis, a clonal expansion index for each public chain was calculated from normalized within-repertoire ranks of inferred template counts. In a later analysis, generation probabilities were computed using a VDJ recombination model fitted to out-of-frame rearrangements, and the results were checked against IGoR. A later analysis scored TCR-TCR, TCR-HLA and TCR-CMV co-occurrence with hypergeometric tests, applying a repertoire-size bias correction to TCR pairs. In a later analysis, false discovery rates were estimated by permuting HLA or CMV assignments 20 times. In a later analysis, co-occurring TCRs were grouped with DBSCAN, and TCRdist sequence similarity was added when clustering was performed within HLA-allele-positive subsets. Repertoires with fewer than 30,000 or more than 120,000 public chains, plus five repertoires with anomalous nucleotide sharing, were excluded from co-occurrence clustering. In TCRdb, the immuneACCESS table is reduced to in-frame sequences with V and J assigned. These tables do not hold every clone; where another copy was compared, an unresolved V gene accounts for under half, and the others remain unexplained. From that table come the V and J calls and clone size; the DNA was used to work out D and trimming. The sample table records about 110,000 clones; roughly 70% of these occur just once. The ten biggest clones cover about a tenth of the sample.

Reading from cysteine to phenylalanine, the CDR3 counts 12 amino acids. Only the CDR3 portion is preserved as DNA: 36 bases, with reading frame beginning at the first base. According to the germline V gene (reference sequence), CDR1 reads GTSNPN and CDR2 reads SVGIG. V is reduced by 0 bases and J by 4 bases, leaving a spacing of 4 bases between them. In total, 630 or so healthy bone marrow donors made up the cohort. At the time of sampling, every cohort member was nominally healthy, though immune exposures that went unrecorded were likely present. The donor was CMV seropositive and was included in the group of 289 seropositive cohort members. Every donor gave a peripheral blood sample, and the peripheral blood mononuclear cells from that sample were used for TCR beta sequencing. The Qiagen DNeasy Blood Extraction Kit was used to extract genomic DNA from the blood cell samples.

The receptor was isolated from a man in his forties or fifties in good health and CMV-seropositive. The sample comprised PBMCs. The rearranged chain carries TRBV30 and TRBJ1-3; the D gene lacks a confident call. The DNA is as follows: TGTGCCTGGAGTGTACTGGGAAACACCATATATTTT. Protein translation: CAWSVLGNTIYF.